Sequencing of this TCR beta chain was carried out in a study of response to subunit inactivated influenza vaccine (dated by TCRdb to the late 2010s). As for the study more broadly: The study used deep quantitative T cell receptor repertoire profiling to track responses to a trivalent subunit inactivated influenza vaccine.

From the cysteine up to the phenylalanine, the CDR3 has a length of 15 residues. Left in the record is the CDR3 DNA by itself, 45 bases read in frame from the first base. Looking up the germline V gene yields CDR1 SGHRS and CDR2 YFSETQ. V was cut back by 0 bases and J by 1 base, leaving a gap of 8 bases between them. Library method: RT-PCR. Reads for this sample came from an Illumina HiSeq 2500. Using fastp trimming at Q25 and MiXCR clonotype assembly, TCRdb reanalyzed the public sequencing data and kept in-frame beta chains. Every distinct CDR3 protein forms one entry, paired with its most common genes and DNA. A total of more than 200,000 distinct CDR3 sequences appear in this sample, 9% to 15% of them only once. The ten largest make up approximately 7.8% of the sample. For this clonotype: The antigen it recognizes is unknown. Base qualities are not provided; no much larger clone lies one nucleotide away.

Results the study describes overall, beyond this receptor: The authors suggested that each seasonal influenza vaccination may recruit only a limited number of new T cells.

The TCR comes from a man aged 50-60 years who received an inactivated influenza vaccine. Donor details come from another sample of the same person, matched by shared clones. Recombination connected TRBV5-1 to TRBJ1-3; 6 matching bases give a weak D call of TRBD1. Here the sequenced sample was non-naive T cells sorted from PBMCs, taken 14 to 15 days before vaccination. The cell subset or site label corresponds to: memory T cell fraction. The CDR3 protein is CASSLVQGSGNTIYF. The DNA sequence is given as TGCGCCAGCAGCTTGGTACAGGGTTCTGGAAACACCATATATTTT.